The subject of this entry is one T cell receptor beta chain. Its antigen remains unidentified. These data belong to a study of OX40 agonist ivuxolimab in advanced cancers. For the study at large: Ivuxolimab, an antibody that agonizes OX40 (CD134), was administered to the patients. Of mixed ages from about 20 to 80 and averaging roughly 66 years, the group was almost 85% male. Study-wide results and caveats: At 0.1 to 3.0 mg/kg, clonal expansion of CD4+ and CD8+ blood T cells had occurred by week 6.

V was clipped by 5 bases and J by 4 bases, with 15 bases between them. The CDR3 loop spans 14 amino acids. CDR1 GTSNPN and CDR2 SVGIG come from the germline V gene (reference sequence). Assay used: immunoSEQ multiplex PCR; TCRdb lists only in-frame clones, some missing. Among approximately 82,000 clones listed, roughly 86% were seen once. The clonotype comes from an adult with an advanced solid tumor such as melanoma, head and neck, liver or kidney cancer. The material was CD4+ or CD8+ T cells sorted from blood, obtained in a trial of the OX40 agonist ivuxolimab. This chain links TRBV30 with TRBJ2-1; D unresolved. CDR3 nucleotide sequence: TGTGCCTGGCGCGGAATGGGTACGTACAATGAGCAGTTCTTC. It specifies CAWRGMGTYNEQFF. Variable domain in full (rest from reference TRBV30 and TRBJ2-1): SQTIHQWPATLVQPVGSPLSLECTVEGTSNPNLYWYRQAAGRGLQLLFYSVGIGQISSEVPQNLSASRPQDRQFILSSKKLLLSDSGFYLCAWRGMGTYNEQFFGPGTRLTVL.